This T cell receptor beta chain emerged from a study of blood T cell repertoires in COVID-19. Generated by immunoSEQ multiplex PCR, the TCRdb table keeps only in-frame clones and is missing some. The profile shows over 10,000 clones, around 74% of them singletons. V shed 1 base, J shed 7 bases, and the junction held 8 bases outside the gene matches. Germline V gene data show CDR1 as LNHDA and CDR2 as SQIVND (reference sequence). The CDR3 consists of 16 residues. The sequenced sample was peripheral blood. This clonotype was sampled from a woman older than 75 with acute or convalescent COVID-19. The gene calls are TRBV19 and TRBJ2-1, with 9 bases that match TRBD2. CDR3 in amino acids: CASSIGGGGPGNEQFF. The CDR3 coding sequence is TGTGCCAGTAGTATAGGCGGGGGGGGGCCGGGGAATGAGCAGTTCTTC.